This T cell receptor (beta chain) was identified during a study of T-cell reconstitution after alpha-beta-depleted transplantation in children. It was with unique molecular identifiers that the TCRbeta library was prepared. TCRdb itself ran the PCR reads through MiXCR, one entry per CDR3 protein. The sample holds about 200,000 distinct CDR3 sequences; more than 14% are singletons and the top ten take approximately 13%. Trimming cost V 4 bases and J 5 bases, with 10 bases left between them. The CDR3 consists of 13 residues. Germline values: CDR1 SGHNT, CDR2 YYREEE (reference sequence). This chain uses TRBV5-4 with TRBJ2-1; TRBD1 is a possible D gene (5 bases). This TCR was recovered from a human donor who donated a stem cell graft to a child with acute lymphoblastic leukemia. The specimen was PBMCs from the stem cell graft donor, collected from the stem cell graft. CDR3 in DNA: TGTGCCAGCAGCCAGGACAAAGACAATGAGCAGTTCTTC. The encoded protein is CASSQDKDNEQFF.